This TCR beta chain was captured in a study of blood T cell repertoires in COVID-19. Study background: COVID-19 samples, acute and convalescent, were from the United States, Italy and Spain. PBMCs, B-cell-depleted T cells, or T cells provided the cDNA or gDNA that made up the material.

As originally analysed: By means of reference gene primer amplification, nucleated cell counts were estimated. Some clones are missing from TCRdb's copy, which holds only in-frame ones; the method was immunoSEQ multiplex PCR. V, J and clone size were drawn from that table, and D and trimming were deduced from the DNA. The data show some 42,000 clones, roughly nine tenths seen once. V lost 7 bases, J lost 1 base, and 4 bases stayed unmatched. The germline V gene has CDR1 SQVTM and CDR2 ANQGSEA. The length of the CDR3 is 13 residues. The sequenced sample was peripheral blood. The TCR was taken from a human donor in a cohort sampled during active COVID-19. This chain uses TRBV29-1 with TRBJ1-1; 9 positions agree with TRBD1. The CDR3 region is CSGGQGRNTEAFF. DNA of the CDR3: TGCAGCGGGGGACAGGGCCGGAACACTGAAGCTTTCTTT.